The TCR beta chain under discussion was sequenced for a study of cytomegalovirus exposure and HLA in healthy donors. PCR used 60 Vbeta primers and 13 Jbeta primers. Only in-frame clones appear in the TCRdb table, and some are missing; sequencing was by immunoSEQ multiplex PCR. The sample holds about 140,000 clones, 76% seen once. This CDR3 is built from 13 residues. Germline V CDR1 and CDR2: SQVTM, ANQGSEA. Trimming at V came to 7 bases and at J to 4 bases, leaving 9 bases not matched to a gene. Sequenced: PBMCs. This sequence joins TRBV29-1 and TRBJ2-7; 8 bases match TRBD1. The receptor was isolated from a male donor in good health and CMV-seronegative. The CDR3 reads CSGLGQGSYEQYF. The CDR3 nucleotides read TGCAGCGGCTTAGGACAGGGAAGTTACGAGCAGTACTTC.